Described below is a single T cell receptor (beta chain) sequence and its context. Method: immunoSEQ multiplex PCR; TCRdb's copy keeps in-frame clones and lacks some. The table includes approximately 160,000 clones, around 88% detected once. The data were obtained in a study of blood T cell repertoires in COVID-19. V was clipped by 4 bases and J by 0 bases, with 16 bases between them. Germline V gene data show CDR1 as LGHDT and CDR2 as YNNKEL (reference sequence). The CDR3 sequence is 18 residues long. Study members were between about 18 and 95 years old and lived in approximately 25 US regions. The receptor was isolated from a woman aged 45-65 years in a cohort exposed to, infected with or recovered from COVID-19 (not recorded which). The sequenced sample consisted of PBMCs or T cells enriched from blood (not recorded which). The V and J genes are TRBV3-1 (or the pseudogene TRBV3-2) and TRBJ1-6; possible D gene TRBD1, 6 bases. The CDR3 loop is CASSPTGNPSSYNSPLHF. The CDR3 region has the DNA TGTGCCAGCAGCCCTACAGGGAATCCATCCTCCTATAATTCACCCCTCCACTTT.